The next 5 T cell receptor beta chains were all read from a single sample in a study of Graves' ophthalmopathy and Graves' hyperthyroidism. Investigators amplified TCR beta CDR3 regions from RNA transcripts. An opening RT-PCR round employed HTBI primers and preceded a second-round multiplex PCR. Each CDR3 protein gets one entry after TCRdb re-called the multiplex PCR reads with MiXCR. The sample holds some 160,000 distinct CDR3 sequences; approximately 40% are singletons and the top ten take about 9.5%. Material: peripheral blood. These receptors were taken from a man aged 30 to 39 with Graves' ophthalmopathy.

This clonotype was seen repeatedly, ten times or more. The V gene is TRBV12-3 or TRBV12-4, the J gene TRBJ2-5, with D possibly being TRBD2 (5 bases). The ends were cut back, 6 bases at V and 3 bases at J, with 11 bases in the middle. The CDR3 has 13 amino acids. The CDR3: CASSNTGEETQYF. The CDR3 nucleotides are TGTGCCAGCAGCAACACCGGGGAAGAGACCCAGTACTTC.

This clonotype was found many times. The chain employs TRBV18 and TRBJ2-2; D gene unclear. The CDR3 length is 14 residues. Per the germline V gene, CDR1 is KGHSH and CDR2 is LQKENI. With 6 bases removed from V and 1 base from J, the gap between germline ends came to 9 bases. The DNA for the CDR3 is TGTGCCAGCTCCCGTGCTCAGAACACCGGGGAGCTGTTTTTT. Translated: CASSRAQNTGELFF.

CDR3 protein: CATSWDRLNTEAFF. The CDR3 DNA sequence: TGTGCCACCAGCTGGGACAGATTGAACACTGAAGCTTTCTTT. This chain uses TRBV15 with TRBJ1-1, with 7 nucleotides matching TRBD1. Germline CDR1 and CDR2: LNHNV and YYDKDF (reference sequence). The CDR3 is 14 residues long. The J segment lost 0 bases and the V segment lost 5 bases, leaving 3 bases of the junction unmatched.

This clonotype was seen at least ten times. The chain couples TRBV12-5 to TRBJ2-5, with TRBD1 identical over 9 bases. Trimming took 4 bases from V and 2 from J; bases not matched to a gene: 14. CDR1 is LGHNT, CDR2 FRNRAP, per germline. The CDR3 is 18 residues long. CDR3 in amino acids: CASGSLRDREIHQETQYF. CDR3 coding DNA: TGTGCTAGTGGTTCGCTAAGGGACAGGGAGATCCATCAAGAGACCCAGTACTTC. Full variable domain (remainder filled in from reference TRBV12-5 and TRBJ2-5): DARVTQTPRHKVTEMGQEVTMRCQPILGHNTVFWYRQTMMQGLELLAYFRNRAPLDDSGMPKDRFSAEMPDATLATLKIQPSEPRDSAVYFCASGSLRDREIHQETQYFGPGTRLLVL.

The chain joins TRBV29-1 to TRBJ2-7; D uncertain. The CDR3 runs to 12 residues. Trimming pared 6 bases from V and 1 base from J, leaving 10 bases between. CDR1 is SQVTM, CDR2 ANQGSEA, per germline. The CDR3 DNA sequence: TGCAGCGTGATTACAAGTTCCTACGAGCAGTACTTC. This sequence encodes CSVITSSYEQYF.